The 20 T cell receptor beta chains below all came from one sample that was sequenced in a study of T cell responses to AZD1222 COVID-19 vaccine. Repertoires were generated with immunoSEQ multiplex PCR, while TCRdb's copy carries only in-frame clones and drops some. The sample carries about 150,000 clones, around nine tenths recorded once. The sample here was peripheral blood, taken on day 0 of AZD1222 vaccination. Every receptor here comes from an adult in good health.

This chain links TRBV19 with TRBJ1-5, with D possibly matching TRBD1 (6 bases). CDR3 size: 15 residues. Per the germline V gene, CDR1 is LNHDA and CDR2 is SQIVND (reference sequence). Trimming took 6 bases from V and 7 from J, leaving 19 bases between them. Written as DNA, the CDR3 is TGTGCCAGTAGCAAGAGACAGGTAGGCGGCCAGCCCCAGCATTTT. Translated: CASSKRQVGGQPQHF.

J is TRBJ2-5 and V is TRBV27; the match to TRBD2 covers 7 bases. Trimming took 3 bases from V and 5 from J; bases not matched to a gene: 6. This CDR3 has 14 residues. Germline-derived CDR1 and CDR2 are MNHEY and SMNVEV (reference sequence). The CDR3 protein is CASSLGGGMETQYF. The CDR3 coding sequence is TGTGCCAGCAGTTTGGGGGGGGGAATGGAGACCCAGTACTTC.

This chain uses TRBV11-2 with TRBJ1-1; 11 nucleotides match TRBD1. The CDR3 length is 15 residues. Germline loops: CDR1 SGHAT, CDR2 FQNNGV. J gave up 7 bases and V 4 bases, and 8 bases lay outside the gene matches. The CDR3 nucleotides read TGTGCCAGCAGCTCGAGGGACAGGGGGACGTATGAAGCTTTCTTT. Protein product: CASSSRDRGTYEAFF.

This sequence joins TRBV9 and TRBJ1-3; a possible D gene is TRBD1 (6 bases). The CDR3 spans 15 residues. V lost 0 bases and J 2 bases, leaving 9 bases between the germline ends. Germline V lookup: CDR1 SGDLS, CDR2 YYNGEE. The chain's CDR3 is CASSVGGGTGNTIYF. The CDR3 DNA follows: TGTGCCAGCAGCGTAGGTGGGGGCACTGGAAACACCATATATTTT.

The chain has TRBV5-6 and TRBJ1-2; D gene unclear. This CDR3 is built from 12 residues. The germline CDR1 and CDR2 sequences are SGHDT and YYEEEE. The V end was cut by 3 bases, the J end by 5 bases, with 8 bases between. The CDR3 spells CASSSREYGYTF. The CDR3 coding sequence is TGTGCCAGCAGCTCCCGAGAATATGGCTACACCTTC.

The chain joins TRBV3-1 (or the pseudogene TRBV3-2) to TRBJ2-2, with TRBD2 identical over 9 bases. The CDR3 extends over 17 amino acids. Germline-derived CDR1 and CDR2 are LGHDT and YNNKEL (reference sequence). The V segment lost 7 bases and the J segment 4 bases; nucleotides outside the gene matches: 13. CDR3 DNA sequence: TGTGCCAGCACAAGGAGTAGGCTAGCGGGGTCCACCGGGGAGCTGTTTTTT. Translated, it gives CASTRSRLAGSTGELFF.

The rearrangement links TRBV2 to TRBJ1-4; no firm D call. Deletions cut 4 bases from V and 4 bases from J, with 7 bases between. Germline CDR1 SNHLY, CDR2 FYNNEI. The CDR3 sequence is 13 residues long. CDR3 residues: CASSAGSNEKLFF. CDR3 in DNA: TGTGCCAGCAGTGCGGGGAGTAATGAAAAACTGTTTTTT. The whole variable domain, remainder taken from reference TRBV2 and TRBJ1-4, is EPEVTQTPSHQVTQMGQEVILRCVPISNHLYFYWYRQILGQKVEFLVSFYNNEISEKSEIFDDQFSVERPDGSNFTLKIRSTKLEDSAMYFCASSAGSNEKLFFGSGTQLSVL.

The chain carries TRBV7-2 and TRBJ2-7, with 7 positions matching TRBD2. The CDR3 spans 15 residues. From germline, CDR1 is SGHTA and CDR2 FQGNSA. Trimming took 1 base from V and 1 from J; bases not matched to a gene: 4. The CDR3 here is CASSLVAGVSYEQYF. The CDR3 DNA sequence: TGTGCCAGCAGCTTAGTTGCGGGGGTTTCCTACGAGCAGTACTTC.

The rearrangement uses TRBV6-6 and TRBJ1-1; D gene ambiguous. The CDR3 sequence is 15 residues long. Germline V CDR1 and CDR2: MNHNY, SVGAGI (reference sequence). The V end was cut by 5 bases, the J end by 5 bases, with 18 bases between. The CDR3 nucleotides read TGTGCCAGCAGTCCCCGGGGAGTGTTGGGAACTGAAGCTTTCTTT. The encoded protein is CASSPRGVLGTEAFF.

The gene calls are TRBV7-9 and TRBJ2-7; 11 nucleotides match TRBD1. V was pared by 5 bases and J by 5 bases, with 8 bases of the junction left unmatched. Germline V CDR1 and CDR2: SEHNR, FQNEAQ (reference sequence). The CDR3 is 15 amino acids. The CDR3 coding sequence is TGTGCCAGCAGCCACCGGGACAGGGGGGCCAACGAGCAGTACTTC. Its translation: CASSHRDRGANEQYF.

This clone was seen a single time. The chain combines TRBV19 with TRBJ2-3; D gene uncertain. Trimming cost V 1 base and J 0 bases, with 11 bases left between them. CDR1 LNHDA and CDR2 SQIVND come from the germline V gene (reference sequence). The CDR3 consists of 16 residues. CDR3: CASSIGAATSTDTQYF. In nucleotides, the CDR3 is TGTGCCAGTAGTATAGGCGCAGCGACTAGCACAGATACGCAGTATTTT.

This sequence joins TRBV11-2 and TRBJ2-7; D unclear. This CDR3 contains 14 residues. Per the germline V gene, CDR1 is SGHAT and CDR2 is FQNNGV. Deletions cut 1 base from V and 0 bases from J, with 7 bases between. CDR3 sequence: CASSLVDNSYEQYF. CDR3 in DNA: TGTGCCAGCAGCTTAGTCGACAACTCCTACGAGCAGTACTTC.

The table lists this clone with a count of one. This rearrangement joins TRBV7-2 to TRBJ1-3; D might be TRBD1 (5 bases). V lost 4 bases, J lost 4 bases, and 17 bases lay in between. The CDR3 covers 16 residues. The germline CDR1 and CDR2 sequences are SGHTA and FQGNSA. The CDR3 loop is CASSSPRDRGGNTIYF. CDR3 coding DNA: TGTGCCAGCAGCTCGCCCCGGGACCGAGGAGGAAACACCATATATTTT.

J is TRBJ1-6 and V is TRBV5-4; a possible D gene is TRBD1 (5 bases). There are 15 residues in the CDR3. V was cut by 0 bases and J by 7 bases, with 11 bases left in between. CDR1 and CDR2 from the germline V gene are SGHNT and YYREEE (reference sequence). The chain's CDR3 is CASSLEQGRNSPLHF. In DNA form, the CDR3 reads TGTGCCAGCAGCTTGGAGCAGGGTCGGAATTCACCCCTCCACTTT.

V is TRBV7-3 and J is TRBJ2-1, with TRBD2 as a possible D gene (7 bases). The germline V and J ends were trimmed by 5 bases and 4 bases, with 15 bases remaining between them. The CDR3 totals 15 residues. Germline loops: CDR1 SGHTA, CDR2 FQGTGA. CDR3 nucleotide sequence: TGTGCCAGCAGCCCAGGGGCGGGGGCATACAATGAGCAGTTCTTC. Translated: CASSPGAGAYNEQFF.

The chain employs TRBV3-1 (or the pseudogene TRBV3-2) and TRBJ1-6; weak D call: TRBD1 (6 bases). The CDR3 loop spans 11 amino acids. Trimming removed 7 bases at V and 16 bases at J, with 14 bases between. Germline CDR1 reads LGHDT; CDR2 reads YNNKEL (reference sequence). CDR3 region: CASNGGLRLHF. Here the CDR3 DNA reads TGTGCCAGCAACGGGGGCCTTCGTCTCCACTTT.

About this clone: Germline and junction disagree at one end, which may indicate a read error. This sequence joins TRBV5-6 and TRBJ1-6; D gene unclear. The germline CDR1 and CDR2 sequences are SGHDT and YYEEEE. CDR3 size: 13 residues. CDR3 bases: TGTGCCAGTAGCTTCGGGTCTAATTCACCCCTCCACTTT. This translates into CASSFGSNSPLHF.

The CDR3 nucleotides read TGTGCCAGCAGCCAGGCGGGGGGAACGCAAGAGACCCAGTACTTC. As protein: CASSQAGGTQETQYF. The chain carries TRBV9 and TRBJ2-5, with TRBD2 matching over 8 bases. Germline V gene sequence: CDR1 SGDLS, CDR2 YYNGEE. CDR3 length equals 15 residues. V shed 4 bases and J 2 bases; nucleotides not matched to a gene: 7.

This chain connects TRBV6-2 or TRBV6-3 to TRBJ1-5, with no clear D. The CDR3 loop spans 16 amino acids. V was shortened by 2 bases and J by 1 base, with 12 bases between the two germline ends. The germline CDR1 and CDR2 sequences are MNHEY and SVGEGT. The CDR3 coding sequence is TGTGCCAGCAGTTACATCAGTTTTGGAAGCAATCAGCCCCAGCATTTT. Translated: CASSYISFGSNQPQHF.

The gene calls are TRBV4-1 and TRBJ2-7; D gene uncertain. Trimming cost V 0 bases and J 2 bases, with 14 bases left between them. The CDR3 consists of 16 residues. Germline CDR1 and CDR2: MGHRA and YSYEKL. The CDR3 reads CASSQEFLGLPYEQYF. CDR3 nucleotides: TGCGCCAGCAGCCAAGAGTTCCTGGGTCTACCCTACGAGCAGTACTTC.